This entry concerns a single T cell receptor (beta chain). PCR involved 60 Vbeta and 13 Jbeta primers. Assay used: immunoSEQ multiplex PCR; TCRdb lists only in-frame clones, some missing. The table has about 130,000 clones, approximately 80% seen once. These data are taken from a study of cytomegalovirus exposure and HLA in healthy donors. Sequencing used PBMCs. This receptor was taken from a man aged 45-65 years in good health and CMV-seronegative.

For the CDR3, the DNA is TGTGCCAGCAGCATGGAGGAATCACCCCTCCACTTT. It specifies CASSMEESPLHF. The chain uses TRBV2 and TRBJ1-6; D gene ambiguous. This CDR3 has 12 residues. Deletions cut 6 bases from V and 10 bases from J, with 10 bases between. Germline-derived CDR1 and CDR2 are SNHLY and FYNNEI.